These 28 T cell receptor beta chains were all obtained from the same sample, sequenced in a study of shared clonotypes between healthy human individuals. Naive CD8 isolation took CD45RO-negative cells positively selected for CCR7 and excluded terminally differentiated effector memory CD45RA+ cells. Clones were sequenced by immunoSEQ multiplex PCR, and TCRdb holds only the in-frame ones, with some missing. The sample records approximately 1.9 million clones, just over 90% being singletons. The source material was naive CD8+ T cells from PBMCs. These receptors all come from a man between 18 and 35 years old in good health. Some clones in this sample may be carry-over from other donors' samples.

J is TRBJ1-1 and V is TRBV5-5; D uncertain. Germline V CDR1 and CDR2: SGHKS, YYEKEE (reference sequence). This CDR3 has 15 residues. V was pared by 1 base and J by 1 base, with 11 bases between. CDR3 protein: CASSLIHRQNTEAFF. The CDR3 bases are TGTGCCAGCAGCTTGATTCACAGACAGAACACTGAAGCTTTCTTT.

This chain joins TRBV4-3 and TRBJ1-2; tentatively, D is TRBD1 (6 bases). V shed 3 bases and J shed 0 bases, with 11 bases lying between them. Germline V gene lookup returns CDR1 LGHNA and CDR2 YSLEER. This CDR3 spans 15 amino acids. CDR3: CASSHLGGSNYGYTF. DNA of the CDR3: TGCGCCAGCAGCCACCTAGGGGGGTCTAACTATGGCTACACCTTC.

The CDR3 is CASSGRTGSADTQYF. The CDR3 DNA sequence: TGTGCCAGTAGTGGGCGGACAGGGTCCGCAGATACGCAGTATTTT. The rearrangement links TRBV19 to TRBJ2-3, with TRBD1 matching 8 bases. Germline V CDR1 and CDR2: LNHDA, SQIVND (reference sequence). The length of the CDR3 is 15 residues. Trimming took 5 bases from V and 4 from J; bases not matched to a gene: 8.

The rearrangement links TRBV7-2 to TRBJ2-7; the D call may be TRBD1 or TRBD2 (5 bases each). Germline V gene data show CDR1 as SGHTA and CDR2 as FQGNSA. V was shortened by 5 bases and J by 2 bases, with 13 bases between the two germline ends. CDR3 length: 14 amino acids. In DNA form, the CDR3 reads TGTGCCAGCAGCACCCCCCGGGACCCCTACGAGCAGTACTTC. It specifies CASSTPRDPYEQYF.

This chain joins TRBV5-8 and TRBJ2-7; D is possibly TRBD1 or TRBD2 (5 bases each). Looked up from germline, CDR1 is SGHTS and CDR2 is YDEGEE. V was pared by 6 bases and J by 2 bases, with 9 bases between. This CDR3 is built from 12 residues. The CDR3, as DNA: TGTGCCAGCATCCTGGGACCCTACGAGCAGTACTTC. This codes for CASILGPYEQYF.

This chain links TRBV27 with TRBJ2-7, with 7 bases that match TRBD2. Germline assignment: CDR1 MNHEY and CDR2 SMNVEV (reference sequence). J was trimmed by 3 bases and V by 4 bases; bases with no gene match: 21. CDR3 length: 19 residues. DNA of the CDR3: TGTGCCAGCAGTTCTATACGTGGCGGGAGAGTACGGCCCCTCTACGAGCAGTACTTC. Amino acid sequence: CASSSIRGGRVRPLYEQYF.

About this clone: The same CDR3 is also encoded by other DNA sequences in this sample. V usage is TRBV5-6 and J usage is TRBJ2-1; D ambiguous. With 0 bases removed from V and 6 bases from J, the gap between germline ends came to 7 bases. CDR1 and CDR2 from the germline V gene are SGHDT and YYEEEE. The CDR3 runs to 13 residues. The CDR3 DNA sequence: TGTGCCAGCAGCTTGGGTCCCCTCAATGAGCAGTTCTTC. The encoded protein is CASSLGPLNEQFF.

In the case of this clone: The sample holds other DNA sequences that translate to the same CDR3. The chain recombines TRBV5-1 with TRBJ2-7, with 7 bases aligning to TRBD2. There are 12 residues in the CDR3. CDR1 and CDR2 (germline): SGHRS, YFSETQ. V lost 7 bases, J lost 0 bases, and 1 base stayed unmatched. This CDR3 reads CASRGDSYEQYF. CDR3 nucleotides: TGCGCCAGCCGGGGGGACTCCTACGAGCAGTACTTC.

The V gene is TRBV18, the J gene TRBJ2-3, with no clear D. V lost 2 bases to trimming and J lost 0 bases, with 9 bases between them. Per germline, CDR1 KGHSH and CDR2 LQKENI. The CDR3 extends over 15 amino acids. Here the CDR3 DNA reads TGTGCCAGCTCACCATGGCTCCTAAGCACAGATACGCAGTATTTT. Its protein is CASSPWLLSTDTQYF.

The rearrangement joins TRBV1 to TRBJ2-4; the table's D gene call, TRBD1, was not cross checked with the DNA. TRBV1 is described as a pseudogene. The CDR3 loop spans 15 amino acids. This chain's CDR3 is CTSRTRDSKKNIQYF. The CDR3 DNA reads TGCACCAGCAGGACGAGGGACAGCAAGAAAAACATTCAGTACTTC.

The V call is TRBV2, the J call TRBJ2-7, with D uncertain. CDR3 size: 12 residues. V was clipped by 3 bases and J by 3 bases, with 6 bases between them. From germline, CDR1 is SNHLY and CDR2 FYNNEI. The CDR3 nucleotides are TGTGCCAGCAGTGATTACGTCTACGAGCAGTACTTC. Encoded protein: CASSDYVYEQYF.

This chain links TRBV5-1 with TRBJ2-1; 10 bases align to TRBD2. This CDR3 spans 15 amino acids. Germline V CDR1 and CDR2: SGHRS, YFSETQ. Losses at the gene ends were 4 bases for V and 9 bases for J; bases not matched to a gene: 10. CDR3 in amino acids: CASSPIAGGTGEQFF. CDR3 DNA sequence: TGCGCCAGCAGCCCTATAGCGGGAGGAACTGGTGAGCAGTTCTTC.

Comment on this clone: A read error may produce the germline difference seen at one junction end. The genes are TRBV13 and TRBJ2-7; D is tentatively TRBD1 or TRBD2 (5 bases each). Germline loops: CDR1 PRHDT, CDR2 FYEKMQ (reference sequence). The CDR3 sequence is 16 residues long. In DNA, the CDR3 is TGTGCAAGCACGGACACCCGGGACCAACTCCTCGGCGAGCAGTACTTC. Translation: CASTDTRDQLLGEQYF.

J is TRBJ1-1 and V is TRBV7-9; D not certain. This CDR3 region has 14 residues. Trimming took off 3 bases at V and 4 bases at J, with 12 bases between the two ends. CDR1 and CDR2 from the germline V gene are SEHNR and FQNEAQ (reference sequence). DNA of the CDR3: TGTGCCAGCAGCTTCTCCCGGGGTCGCACTGAAGCTTTCTTT. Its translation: CASSFSRGRTEAFF.

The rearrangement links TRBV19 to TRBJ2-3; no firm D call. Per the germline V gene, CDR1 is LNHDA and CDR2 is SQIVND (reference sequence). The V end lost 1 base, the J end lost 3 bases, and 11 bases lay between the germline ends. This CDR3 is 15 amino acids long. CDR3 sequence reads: CASSIAGGRTDTQYF. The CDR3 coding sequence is TGTGCCAGTAGTATAGCAGGTGGTAGGACAGATACGCAGTATTTT.

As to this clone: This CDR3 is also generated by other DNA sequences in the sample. CDR3 DNA: TGTGCCAGTTCCTGGACAGCCACCTCCTACGAGCAGTACTTC. Protein product: CASSWTATSYEQYF. This rearrangement joins TRBV19 to TRBJ2-7; perhaps TRBD1 as D (6 bases). The CDR3 has 14 residues. Germline V lookup: CDR1 LNHDA, CDR2 SQIVND (reference sequence). V lost 8 bases to trimming and J lost 0 bases, with 14 bases between them.

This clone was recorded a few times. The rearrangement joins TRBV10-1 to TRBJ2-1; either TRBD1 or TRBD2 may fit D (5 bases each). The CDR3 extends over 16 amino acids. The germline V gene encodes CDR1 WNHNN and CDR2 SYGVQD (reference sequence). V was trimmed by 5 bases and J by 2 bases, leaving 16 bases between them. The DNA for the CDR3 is TGCGCCAGCAGTCCAAGACTTGGGGGAACCTACAATGAGCAGTTCTTC. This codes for CASSPRLGGTYNEQFF.

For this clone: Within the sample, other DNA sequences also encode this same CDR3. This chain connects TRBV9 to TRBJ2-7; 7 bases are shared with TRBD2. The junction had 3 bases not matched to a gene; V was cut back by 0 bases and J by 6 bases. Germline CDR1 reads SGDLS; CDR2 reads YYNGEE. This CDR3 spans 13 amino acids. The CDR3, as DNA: TGTGCCAGCAGCGTAGCTTCTAGCGGCGAGCAGTACTTC. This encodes CASSVASSGEQYF.

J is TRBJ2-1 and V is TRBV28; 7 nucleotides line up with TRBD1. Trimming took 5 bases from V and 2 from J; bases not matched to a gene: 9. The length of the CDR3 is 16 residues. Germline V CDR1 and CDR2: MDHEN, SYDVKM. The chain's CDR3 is CASSTRDSPPYNEQFF. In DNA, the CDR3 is TGTGCCAGCAGTACGAGGGACAGCCCCCCCTACAATGAGCAGTTCTTC.

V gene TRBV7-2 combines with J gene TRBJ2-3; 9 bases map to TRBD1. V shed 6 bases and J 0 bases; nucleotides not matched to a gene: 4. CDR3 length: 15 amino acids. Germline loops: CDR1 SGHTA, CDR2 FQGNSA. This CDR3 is CASRETGGSTDTQYF. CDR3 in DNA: TGTGCCAGCAGAGAGACAGGGGGTAGCACAGATACGCAGTATTTT.

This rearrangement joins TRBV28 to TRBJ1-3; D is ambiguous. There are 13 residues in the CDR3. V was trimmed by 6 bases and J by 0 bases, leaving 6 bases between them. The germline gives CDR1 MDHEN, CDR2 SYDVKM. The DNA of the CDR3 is TGTGCCAGCAGGGGCCTCTCTGGAAACACCATATATTTT. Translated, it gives CASRGLSGNTIYF.

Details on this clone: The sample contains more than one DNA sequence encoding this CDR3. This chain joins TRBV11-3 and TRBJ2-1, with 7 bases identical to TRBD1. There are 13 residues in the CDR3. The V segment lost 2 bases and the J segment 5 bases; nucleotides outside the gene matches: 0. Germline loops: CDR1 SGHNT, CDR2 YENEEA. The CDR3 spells CASSLRGHNEQFF. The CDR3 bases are TGTGCCAGCAGCTTAAGGGGGCACAATGAGCAGTTCTTC.

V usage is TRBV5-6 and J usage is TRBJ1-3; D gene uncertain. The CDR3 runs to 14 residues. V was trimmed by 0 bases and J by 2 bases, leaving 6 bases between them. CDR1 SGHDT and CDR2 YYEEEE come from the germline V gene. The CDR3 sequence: CASSLGQAGNTIYF. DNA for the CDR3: TGTGCCAGCAGCTTGGGTCAAGCTGGAAACACCATATATTTT.

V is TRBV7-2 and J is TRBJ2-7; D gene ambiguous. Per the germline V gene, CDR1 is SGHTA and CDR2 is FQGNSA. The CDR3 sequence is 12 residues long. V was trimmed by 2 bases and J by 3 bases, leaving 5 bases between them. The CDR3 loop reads CASSLQSYEQYF. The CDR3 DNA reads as TGTGCCAGCAGCTTACAGAGCTACGAGCAGTACTTC. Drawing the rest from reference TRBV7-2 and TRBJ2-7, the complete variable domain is GAGVSQSPSNKVTEKGKDVELRCDPISGHTALYWYRQSLGQGLEFLIYFQGNSAPDKSGLPSDRFSAERTGGSVSTLTIQRTQQEDSAVYLCASSLQSYEQYFGPGTRLTVT.

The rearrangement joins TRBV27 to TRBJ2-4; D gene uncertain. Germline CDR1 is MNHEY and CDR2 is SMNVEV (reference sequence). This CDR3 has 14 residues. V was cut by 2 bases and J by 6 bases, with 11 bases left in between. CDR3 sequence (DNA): TGTGCCAGCAGTTTAGGCCCCGCCGTAAACATTCAGTACTTC. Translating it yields CASSLGPAVNIQYF.

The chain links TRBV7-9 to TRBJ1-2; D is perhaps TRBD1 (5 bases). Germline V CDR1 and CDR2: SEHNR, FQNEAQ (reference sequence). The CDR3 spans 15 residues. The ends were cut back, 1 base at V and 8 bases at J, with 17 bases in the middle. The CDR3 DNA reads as TGTGCCAGCAGCTTAGGCACCCGCGGGGGTCACGGCTACACCTTC. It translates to CASSLGTRGGHGYTF.

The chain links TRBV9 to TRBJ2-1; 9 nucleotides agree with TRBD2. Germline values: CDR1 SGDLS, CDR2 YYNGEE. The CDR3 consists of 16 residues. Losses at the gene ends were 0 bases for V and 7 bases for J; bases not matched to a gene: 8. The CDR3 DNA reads TGTGCCAGCAGCGTAGATGGGACTAGCCTTCTAAATGAGCAGTTCTTC. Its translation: CASSVDGTSLLNEQFF.

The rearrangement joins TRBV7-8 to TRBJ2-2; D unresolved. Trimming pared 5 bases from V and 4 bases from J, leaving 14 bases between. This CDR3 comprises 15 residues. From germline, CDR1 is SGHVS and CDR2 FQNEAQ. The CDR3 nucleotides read TGTGCCAGCAGCCCCCACATGGGCGGCACCGGGGAGCTGTTTTTT. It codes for CASSPHMGGTGELFF. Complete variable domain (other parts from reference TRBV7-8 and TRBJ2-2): GAGVSQSPRYKVAKRGQDVALRCDPISGHVSLFWYQQALGQGPEFLTYFQNEAQLDKSGLPSDRFFAERPEGSVSTLKIQRTQQEDSAVYLCASSPHMGGTGELFFGEGSRLTVL.